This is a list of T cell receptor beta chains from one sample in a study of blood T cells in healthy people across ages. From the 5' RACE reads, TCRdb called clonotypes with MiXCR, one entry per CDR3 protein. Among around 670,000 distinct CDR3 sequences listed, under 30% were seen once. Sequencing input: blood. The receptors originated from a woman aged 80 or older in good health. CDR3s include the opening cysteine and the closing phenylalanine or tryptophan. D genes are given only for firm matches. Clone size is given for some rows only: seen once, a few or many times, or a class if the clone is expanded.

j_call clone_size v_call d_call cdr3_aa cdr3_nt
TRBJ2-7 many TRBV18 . CASSHKFGFYEQYF TGTGCCAGCTCCCATAAGTTCGGGTTCTACGAGCAGTACTTC
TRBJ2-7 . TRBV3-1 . CASSHPMRGCDEQYF TGTGCCAGCAGCCATCCGATGCGGGGTTGCGATGAGCAGTACTTC
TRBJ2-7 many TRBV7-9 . CASSLGRDFSYEQYF TGTGCCAGCAGCTTAGGGAGGGACTTCTCCTACGAGCAGTACTTC
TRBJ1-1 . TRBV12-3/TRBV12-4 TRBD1 CASSSTGGWREAFF TGTGCCAGCAGTTCGACAGGGGGATGGAGGGAAGCTTTCTTT
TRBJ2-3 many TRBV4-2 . CASSQATTRDDTQYF TGTGCCAGCAGCCAAGCAACCACACGGGACGATACGCAGTATTTT
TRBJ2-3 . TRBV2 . CASSPGNTQYF TGTGCCAGCAGCCCTGGAAATACGCAGTATTTT
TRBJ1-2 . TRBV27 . CASSTVRRGLSNYGYTF TGTGCCAGCAGTACTGTCCGTCGGGGATTATCTAACTATGGCTACACCTTC
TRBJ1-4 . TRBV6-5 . CASKANEKLFF TGTGCCAGCAAGGCTAATGAAAAACTGTTTTTT
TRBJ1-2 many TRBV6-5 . CASSYLGQGPSYGLRGYTF TGTGCCAGCAGTTACCTAGGCCAGGGACCCTCATATGGGCTCCGTGGCTACACCTTC
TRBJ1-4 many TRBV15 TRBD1 CATSGQSNEKLFF TGTGCCACTTCGGGACAGTCTAATGAAAAACTGTTTTTT
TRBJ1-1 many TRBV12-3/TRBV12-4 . CASSFGAANTEAFF TGTGCCAGCAGTTTTGGCGCAGCGAACACTGAAGCTTTCTTT
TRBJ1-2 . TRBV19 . CASRKGQSYGYTF TGTGCCAGTAGAAAGGGACAAAGCTATGGCTACACCTTC
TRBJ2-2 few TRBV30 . CAWSVRDRLGTGELFF TGTGCCTGGAGTGTACGAGATCGTTTGGGCACCGGGGAGCTGTTTTTT
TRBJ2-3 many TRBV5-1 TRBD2 CASRGTGTSGGNTQYF TGCGCCAGCAGAGGGACCGGGACTAGCGGGGGGAATACGCAGTATTTT
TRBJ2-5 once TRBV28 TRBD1 CASIGQGWQETQYF TGTGCCAGCATCGGACAGGGGTGGCAAGAGACCCAGTACTTC
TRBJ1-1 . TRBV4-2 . CASSQERLNTEAFF TGTGCCAGCAGCCAAGAACGGTTGAACACTGAAGCTTTCTTT
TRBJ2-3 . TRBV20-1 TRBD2 CSASWAGGISDTQYF TGCAGTGCTAGCTGGGCGGGAGGGATCTCAGATACGCAGTATTTT
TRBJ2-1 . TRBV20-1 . CSARDNLQVYDEQFF TGCAGTGCTAGAGATAATCTGCAGGTCTACGATGAGCAGTTCTTC
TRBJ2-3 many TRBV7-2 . CASSLDASTDTQYF TGTGCCAGCAGCTTAGATGCGAGCACAGATACGCAGTATTTT
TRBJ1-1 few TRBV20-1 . CSASTGNTEAFF TGCAGTGCTAGTACAGGGAACACTGAAGCTTTCTTT
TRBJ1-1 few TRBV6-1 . CASSEVLGAFF TGTGCCAGCAGTGAGGTGCTTGGAGCTTTCTTT
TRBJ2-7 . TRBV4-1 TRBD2 CANSLVRRTSGDSYEQYF TGCGCCAACAGCTTGGTACGACGGACTAGCGGGGATTCCTACGAGCAGTACTTC
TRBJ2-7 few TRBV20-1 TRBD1 CSATQRGTGGYEQYF TGCAGTGCTACCCAACGTGGGACAGGGGGCTACGAGCAGTACTTC
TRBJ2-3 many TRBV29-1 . CSVEVRGLTDTQYF TGCAGCGTTGAAGTACGGGGGCTCACAGATACGCAGTATTTT
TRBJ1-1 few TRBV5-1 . CASSSNLGLKNTEAFF TGCGCCAGCAGCTCGAATTTGGGGCTAAAGAACACTGAAGCTTTCTTT
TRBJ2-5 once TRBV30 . CVWDNRLETQYF TGTGTCTGGGACAATCGGCTGGAGACCCAGTACTTC